This T cell receptor (beta chain) was retrieved from a study of blood T cell repertoires in COVID-19. Study background: The samples span acute and convalescent COVID-19 from the United States, Italy and Spain. PBMCs, B-cell-depleted T cells, or T cells provided the cDNA or gDNA that made up the material.

Authors' analysis steps: By means of reference gene primer amplification, nucleated cell counts were estimated. The method was immunoSEQ multiplex PCR; TCRdb's version includes in-frame clones alone and lacks a portion of them. The D gene and trimming were derived from the DNA, and the V and J assignments and clone size from that table. This sample has about 140,000 clones, with roughly 86% found just once. The sequenced sample consisted of peripheral blood. This sequence was found in a man between 50 and 59 years old with active or convalescent COVID-19.

The CDR3 nucleotides are TGTGCCAGTAGTATAGCAGGGGGTCCTAACTATGGCTACACCTTC. Amino acid sequence: CASSIAGGPNYGYTF. This chain links TRBV19 with TRBJ1-2; 7 nucleotides align to TRBD1. The V gene's germline CDR1 is LNHDA and CDR2 SQIVND (reference sequence). The CDR3 consists of 15 residues. With V trimmed by 1 base and J by 0 bases, 2 bases remained unmatched.